This TCR beta chain was found in a study of memory CD4+ T cells and cytomegalovirus serostatus. The sort gate was single viable CD3+CD4+CD8-CD45RO+ cells for memory CD4+ T cells. Assay used: immunoSEQ multiplex PCR; TCRdb lists only in-frame clones, some missing. The table records about 92,000 clones, about 80% of them present only once. Material for sequencing was memory CD4+ T cells from blood. The clonotype was recovered from an adult in good health and CMV-seropositive.

CDR3 loop: CAWRRGSGNSYNEQFF. In DNA, the CDR3 is TGTGCCTGGAGGAGGGGTAGCGGGAATTCCTACAATGAGCAGTTCTTC. This chain connects TRBV30 to TRBJ2-1; 8 bases line up with TRBD2. The CDR3 is 16 residues long. CDR1 and CDR2 from the germline V gene are GTSNPN and SVGIG (reference sequence). Losses at the gene ends were 3 bases for V and 1 base for J; bases not matched to a gene: 8.